This T cell receptor beta chain comes out of a study of blood T cells in healthy people across ages. Through a sample-barcoded 5' primer and a J-beta primer mix, a second PCR was run for roughly 6 to 12 cycles. Each CDR3 protein gets one entry after TCRdb re-called the 5' RACE reads with MiXCR. This sample has approximately 800,000 distinct CDR3 sequences; about 36% occur once, and the top ten carry 10% to 15%. Notes on this clonotype: A much larger clone is a single base away; this may be a read error.

Input material: blood. The sequence was obtained from a man in his late teens or twenties in good health.

The CDR3 DNA reads as TGTGCCAGCAGTTTCCAGGGGGGGTCAGCGGATACGCAGTATTTT. Amino acids: CASSFQGGSADTQYF. The J gene is TRBJ2-3, the V gene TRBV12-3 or TRBV12-4, with D tentatively TRBD1 or TRBD2 (7 bases each). The CDR3 is 15 residues long. V lost 3 bases, J lost 6 bases, and 16 bases lay in between.